The TCR beta chain under discussion was sequenced for a study of blood T cell repertoires in COVID-19. For the study at large: The United States, Italy and Spain supplied acute and convalescent COVID-19 samples. From T cells, B-cell-depleted T cells, or PBMCs came the material, which was cDNA or gDNA.

V gave up 4 bases and J gave up 9 bases; unmatched junction bases: 3. This CDR3 region has 14 residues. Germline loops: CDR1 SEHNR, CDR2 FQNEAQ (reference sequence). The authors' processing: Nucleated cell counts were estimated from reference gene primer amplification. Clones were read by immunoSEQ multiplex PCR, and TCRdb kept only the in-frame ones, dropping some. V, J and clone size were drawn from that table, and D and trimming were deduced from the DNA. The profile covers approximately 150,000 clones, with less than 90% appearing a single time and 3.5% to 4% taken by the ten largest. Sequencing was carried out using peripheral blood. The rearrangement uses TRBV7-9 and TRBJ2-1; TRBD2 matches at 13 bases. This sequence was found in a woman in her 70s with acute or convalescent COVID-19. Here the CDR3 DNA reads TGTGCCAGCAGCTCCGGACTAGCGGGAGTTGAGCAGTTCTTC. Protein: CASSSGLAGVEQFF.